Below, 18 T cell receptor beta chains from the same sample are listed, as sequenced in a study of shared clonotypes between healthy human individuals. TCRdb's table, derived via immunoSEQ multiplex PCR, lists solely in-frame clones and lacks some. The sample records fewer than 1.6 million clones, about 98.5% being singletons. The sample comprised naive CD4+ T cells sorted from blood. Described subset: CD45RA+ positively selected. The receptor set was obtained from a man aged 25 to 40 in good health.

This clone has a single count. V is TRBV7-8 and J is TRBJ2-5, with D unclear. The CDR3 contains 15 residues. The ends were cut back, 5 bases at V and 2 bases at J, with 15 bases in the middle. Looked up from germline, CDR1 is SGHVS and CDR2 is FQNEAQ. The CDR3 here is CASSPIGVSQETQYF. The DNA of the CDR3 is TGTGCCAGCAGCCCCATCGGAGTCTCACAAGAGACCCAGTACTTC.

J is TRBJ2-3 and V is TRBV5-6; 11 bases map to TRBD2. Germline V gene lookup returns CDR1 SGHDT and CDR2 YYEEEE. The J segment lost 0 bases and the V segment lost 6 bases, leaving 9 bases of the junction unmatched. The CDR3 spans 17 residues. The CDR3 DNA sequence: TGTGCCAGCACCCCGGGACTAGCGGTAACTAGCACAGATACGCAGTATTTT. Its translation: CASTPGLAVTSTDTQYF.

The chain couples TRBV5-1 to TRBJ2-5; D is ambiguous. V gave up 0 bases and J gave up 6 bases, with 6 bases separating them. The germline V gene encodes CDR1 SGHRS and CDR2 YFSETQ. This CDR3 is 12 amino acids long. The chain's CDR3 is CASSLEVQTQYF. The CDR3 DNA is TGCGCCAGCAGCTTGGAGGTCCAGACCCAGTACTTC.

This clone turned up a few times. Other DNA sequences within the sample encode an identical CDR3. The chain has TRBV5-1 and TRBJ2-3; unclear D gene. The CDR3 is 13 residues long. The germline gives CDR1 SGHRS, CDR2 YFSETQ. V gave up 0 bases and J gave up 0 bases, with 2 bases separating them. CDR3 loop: CASSLESTDTQYF. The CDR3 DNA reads TGCGCCAGCAGCTTGGAAAGCACAGATACGCAGTATTTT.

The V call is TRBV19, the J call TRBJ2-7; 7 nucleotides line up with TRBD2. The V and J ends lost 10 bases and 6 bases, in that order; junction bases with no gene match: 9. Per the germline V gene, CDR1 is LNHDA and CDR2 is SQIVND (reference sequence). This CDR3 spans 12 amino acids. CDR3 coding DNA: TGTGCCACCCGGGACTACAGTACCGAGCAGTACTTC. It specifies CATRDYSTEQYF.

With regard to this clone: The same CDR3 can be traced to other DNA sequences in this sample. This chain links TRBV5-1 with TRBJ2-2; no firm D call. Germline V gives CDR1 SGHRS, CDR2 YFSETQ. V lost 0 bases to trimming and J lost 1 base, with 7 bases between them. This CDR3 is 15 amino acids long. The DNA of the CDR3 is TGCGCCAGCAGCTTGGCCGAAAAGAACACCGGGGAGCTGTTTTTT. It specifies CASSLAEKNTGELFF.

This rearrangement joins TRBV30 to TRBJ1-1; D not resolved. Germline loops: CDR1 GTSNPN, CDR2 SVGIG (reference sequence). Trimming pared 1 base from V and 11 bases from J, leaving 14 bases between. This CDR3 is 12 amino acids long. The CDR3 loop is CAWSAKGLAAFF. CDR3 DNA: TGTGCCTGGAGTGCTAAGGGCCTAGCGGCTTTCTTT.

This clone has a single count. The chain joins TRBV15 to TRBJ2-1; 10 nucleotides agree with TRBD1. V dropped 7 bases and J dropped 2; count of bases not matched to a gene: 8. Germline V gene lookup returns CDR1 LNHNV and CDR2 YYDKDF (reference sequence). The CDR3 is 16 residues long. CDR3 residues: CATTSPGTGAYNEQFF. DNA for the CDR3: TGTGCCACCACCAGCCCCGGGACAGGGGCCTACAATGAGCAGTTCTTC.

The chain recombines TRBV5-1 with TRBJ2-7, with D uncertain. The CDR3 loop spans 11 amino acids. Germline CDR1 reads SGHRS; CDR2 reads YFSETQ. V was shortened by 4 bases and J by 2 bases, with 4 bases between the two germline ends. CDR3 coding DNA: TGCGCCAGCAGCCATGCCTACGAGCAGTACTTC. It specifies CASSHAYEQYF.

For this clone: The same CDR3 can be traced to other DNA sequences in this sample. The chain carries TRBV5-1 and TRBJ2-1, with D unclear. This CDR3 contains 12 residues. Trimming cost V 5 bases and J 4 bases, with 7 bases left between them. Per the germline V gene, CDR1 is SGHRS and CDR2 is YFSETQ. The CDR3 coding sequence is TGCGCCAGCAGTTTGTCGTACAATGAGCAGTTCTTC. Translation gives CASSLSYNEQFF. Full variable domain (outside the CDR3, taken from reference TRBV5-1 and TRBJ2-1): KAGVTQTPRYLIKTRGQQVTLSCSPISGHRSVSWYQQTPGQGLQFLFEYFSETQRNKGNFPGRFSGRQFSNSRSEMNVSTLELGDSALYLCASSLSYNEQFFGPGTRLTVL.

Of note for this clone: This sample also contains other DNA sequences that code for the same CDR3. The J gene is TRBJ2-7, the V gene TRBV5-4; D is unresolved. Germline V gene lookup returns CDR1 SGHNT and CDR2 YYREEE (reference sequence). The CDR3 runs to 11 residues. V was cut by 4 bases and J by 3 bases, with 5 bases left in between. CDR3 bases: TGTGCCAGCAGCCTAAACTACGAGCAGTACTTC. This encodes CASSLNYEQYF.

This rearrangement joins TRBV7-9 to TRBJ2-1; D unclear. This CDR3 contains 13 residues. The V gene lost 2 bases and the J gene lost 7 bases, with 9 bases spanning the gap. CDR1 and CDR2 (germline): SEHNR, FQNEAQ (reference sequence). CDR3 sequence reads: CASSLFLVNEQFF. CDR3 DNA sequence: TGTGCCAGCAGCTTATTTCTCGTTAATGAGCAGTTCTTC.

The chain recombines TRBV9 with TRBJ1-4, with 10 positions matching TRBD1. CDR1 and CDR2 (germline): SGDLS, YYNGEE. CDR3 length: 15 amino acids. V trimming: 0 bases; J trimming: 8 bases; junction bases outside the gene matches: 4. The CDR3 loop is CASSVAGTGVEKLFF. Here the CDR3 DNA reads TGTGCCAGCAGCGTAGCAGGGACAGGGGTCGAAAAACTGTTTTTT.

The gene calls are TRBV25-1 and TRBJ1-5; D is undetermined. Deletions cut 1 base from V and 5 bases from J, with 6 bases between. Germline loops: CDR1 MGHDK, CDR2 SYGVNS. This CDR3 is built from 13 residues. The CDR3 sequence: CASSEFVDQPQHF. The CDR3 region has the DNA TGTGCCAGCAGTGAATTTGTCGATCAGCCCCAGCATTTT.

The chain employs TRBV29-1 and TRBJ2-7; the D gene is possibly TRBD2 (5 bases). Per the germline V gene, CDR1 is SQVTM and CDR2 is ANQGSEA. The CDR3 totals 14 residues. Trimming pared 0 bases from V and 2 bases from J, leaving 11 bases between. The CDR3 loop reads CSVEDPGNTYEQYF. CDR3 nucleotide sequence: TGCAGCGTTGAAGATCCGGGGAATACCTACGAGCAGTACTTC.

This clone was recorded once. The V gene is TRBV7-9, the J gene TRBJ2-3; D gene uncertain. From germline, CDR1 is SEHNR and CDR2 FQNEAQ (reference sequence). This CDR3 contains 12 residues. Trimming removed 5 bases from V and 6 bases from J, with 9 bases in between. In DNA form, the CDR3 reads TGTGCCAGCAGCAGCCGTCCGGATACGCAGTATTTT. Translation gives CASSSRPDTQYF.

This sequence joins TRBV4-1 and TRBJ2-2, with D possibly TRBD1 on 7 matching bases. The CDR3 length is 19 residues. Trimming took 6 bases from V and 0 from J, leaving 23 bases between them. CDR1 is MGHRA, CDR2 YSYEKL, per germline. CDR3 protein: CASSPFDGGGTANTGELFF. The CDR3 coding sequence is TGCGCCAGCAGTCCGTTCGATGGAGGGGGGACAGCGAACACCGGGGAGCTGTTTTTT.

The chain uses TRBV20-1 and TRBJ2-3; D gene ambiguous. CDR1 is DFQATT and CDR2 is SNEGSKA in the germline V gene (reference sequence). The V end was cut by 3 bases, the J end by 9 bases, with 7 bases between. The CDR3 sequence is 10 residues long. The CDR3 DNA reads TGCAGTGCTAGCCAGGCAACGCAGTATTTT. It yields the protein CSASQATQYF.